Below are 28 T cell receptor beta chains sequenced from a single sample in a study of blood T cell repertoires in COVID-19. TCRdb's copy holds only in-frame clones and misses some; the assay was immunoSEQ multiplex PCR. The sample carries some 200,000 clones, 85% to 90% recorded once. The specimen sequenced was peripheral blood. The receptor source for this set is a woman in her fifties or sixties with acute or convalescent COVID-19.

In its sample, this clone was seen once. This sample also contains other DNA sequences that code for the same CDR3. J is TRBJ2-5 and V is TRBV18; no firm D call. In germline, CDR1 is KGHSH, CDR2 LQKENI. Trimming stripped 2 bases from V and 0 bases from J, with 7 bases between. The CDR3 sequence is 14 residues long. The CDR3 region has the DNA TGTGCCAGCTCACCAGGGCTGAACCAAGAGACCCAGTACTTC. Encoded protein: CASSPGLNQETQYF.

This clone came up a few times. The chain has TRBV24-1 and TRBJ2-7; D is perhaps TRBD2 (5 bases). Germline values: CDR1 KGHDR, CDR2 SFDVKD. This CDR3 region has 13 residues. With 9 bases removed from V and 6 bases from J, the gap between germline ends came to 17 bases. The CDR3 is CATLDSPRAEQYF. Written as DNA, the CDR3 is TGTGCCACCTTGGACTCCCCTCGTGCCGAGCAGTACTTC.

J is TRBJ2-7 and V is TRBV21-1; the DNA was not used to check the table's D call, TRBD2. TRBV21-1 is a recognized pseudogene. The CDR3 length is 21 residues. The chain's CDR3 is CASSKWEGNLTGQSLRYEQYF. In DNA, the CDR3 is TGTGCCAGCAGCAAATGGGAGGGGAACCTGACAGGACAGTCTCTGCGCTACGAGCAGTACTTC.

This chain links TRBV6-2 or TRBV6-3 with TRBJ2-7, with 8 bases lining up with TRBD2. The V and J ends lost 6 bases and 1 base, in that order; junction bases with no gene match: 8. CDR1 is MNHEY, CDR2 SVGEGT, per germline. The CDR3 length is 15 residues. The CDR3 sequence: CASSQPVAGSYEQYF. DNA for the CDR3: TGTGCCAGCAGCCAGCCGGTAGCGGGGTCCTACGAGCAGTACTTC.

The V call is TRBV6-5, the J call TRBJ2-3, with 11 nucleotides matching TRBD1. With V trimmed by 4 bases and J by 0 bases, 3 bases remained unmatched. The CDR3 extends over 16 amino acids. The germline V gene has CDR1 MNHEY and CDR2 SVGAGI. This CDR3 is CASSWTGGYSTDTQYF. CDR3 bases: TGTGCCAGCAGTTGGACAGGGGGCTACAGCACAGATACGCAGTATTTT.

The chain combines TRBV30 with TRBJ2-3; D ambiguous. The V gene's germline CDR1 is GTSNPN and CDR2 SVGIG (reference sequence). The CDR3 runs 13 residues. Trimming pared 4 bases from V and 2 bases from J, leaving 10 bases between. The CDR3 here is CAWTEANTDTQYF. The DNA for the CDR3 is TGTGCCTGGACCGAGGCTAACACAGATACGCAGTATTTT.

The chain's CDR3 is CASSPDSPAAYNEQFF. DNA of the CDR3: TGTGCCAGCAGTCCCGACTCCCCTGCCGCCTACAATGAGCAGTTCTTC. V usage is TRBV7-2 and J usage is TRBJ2-1; D gene uncertain. Per germline, CDR1 SGHTA and CDR2 FQGNSA. The CDR3 loop spans 16 amino acids. Deletions cut 6 bases from V and 2 bases from J, with 17 bases between.

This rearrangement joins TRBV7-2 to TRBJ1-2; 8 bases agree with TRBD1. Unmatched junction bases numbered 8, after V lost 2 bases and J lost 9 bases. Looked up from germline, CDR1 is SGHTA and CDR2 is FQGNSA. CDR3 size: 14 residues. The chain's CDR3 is CASSLLRQGISYTF. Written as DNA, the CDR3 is TGTGCCAGCAGCTTATTGCGACAGGGGATTAGCTACACCTTC. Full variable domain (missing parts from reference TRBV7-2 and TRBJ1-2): GAGVSQSPSNKVTEKGKDVELRCDPISGHTALYWYRQSLGQGLEFLIYFQGNSAPDKSGLPSDRFSAERTGGSVSTLTIQRTQQEDSAVYLCASSLLRQGISYTFGSGTRLTVV.

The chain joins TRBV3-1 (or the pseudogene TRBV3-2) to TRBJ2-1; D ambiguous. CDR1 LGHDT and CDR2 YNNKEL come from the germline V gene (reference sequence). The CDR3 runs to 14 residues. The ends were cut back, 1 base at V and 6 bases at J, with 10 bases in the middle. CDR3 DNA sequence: TGTGCCAGCAGCCAAGTTGGCGGCCGCAATGAGCAGTTCTTC. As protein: CASSQVGGRNEQFF.

The CDR3 protein is CASSTGISAGNTIYF. Here the CDR3 DNA reads TGTGCCAGTTCAACAGGTATATCTGCTGGAAACACCATATATTTT. V is TRBV6-5 and J is TRBJ1-3, with D possibly TRBD1 on 5 matching bases. Trimming pared 9 bases from V and 2 bases from J, leaving 17 bases between. Germline CDR1 reads MNHEY; CDR2 reads SVGAGI. The CDR3 loop spans 15 amino acids.

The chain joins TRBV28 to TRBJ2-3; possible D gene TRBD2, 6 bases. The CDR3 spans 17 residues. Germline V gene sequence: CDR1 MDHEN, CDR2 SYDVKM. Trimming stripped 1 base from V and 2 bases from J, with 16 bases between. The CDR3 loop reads CASSLYEGRGYTDTQYF. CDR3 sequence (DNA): TGTGCCAGCAGTTTATATGAGGGCCGGGGGTACACAGATACGCAGTATTTT.

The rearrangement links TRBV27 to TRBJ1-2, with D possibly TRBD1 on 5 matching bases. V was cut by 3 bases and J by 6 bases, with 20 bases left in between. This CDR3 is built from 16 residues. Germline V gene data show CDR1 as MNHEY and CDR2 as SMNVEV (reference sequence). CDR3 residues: CASSLGRWREKDGYTF. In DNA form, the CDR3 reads TGTGCCAGCAGTTTGGGGCGGTGGAGGGAAAAGGATGGCTACACCTTC.

The DNA of the CDR3 is TGTGCCAGCAGAGAGGGGATGACAGGGGTATATGGCTACACCTTC. The encoded protein is CASREGMTGVYGYTF. The chain recombines TRBV6-5 with TRBJ1-2, with 8 nucleotides matching TRBD1. CDR3 length: 15 amino acids. V dropped 6 bases and J dropped 5; count of bases not matched to a gene: 11. The V gene's germline CDR1 is MNHEY and CDR2 SVGAGI.

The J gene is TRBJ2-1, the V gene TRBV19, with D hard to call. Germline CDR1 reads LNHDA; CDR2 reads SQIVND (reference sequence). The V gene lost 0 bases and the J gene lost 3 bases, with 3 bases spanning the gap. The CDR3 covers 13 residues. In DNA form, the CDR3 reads TGTGCCAGTAGTATAGACGGCTACAATGAGCAGTTCTTC. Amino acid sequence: CASSIDGYNEQFF. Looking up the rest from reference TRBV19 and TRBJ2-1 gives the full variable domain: DGGITQSPKYLFRKEGQNVTLSCEQNLNHDAMYWYRQDPGQGLRLIYYSQIVNDFQKGDIAEGYSVSREKKESFPLTVTSAQKNPTAFYLCASSIDGYNEQFFGPGTRLTVL.

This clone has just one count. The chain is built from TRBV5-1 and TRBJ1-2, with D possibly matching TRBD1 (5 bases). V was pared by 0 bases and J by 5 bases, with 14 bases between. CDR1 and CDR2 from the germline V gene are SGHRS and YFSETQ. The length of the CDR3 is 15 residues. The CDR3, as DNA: TGCGCCAGCAGCTTGGAAGGGGAAAAAGGGTATGGCTACACCTTC. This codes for CASSLEGEKGYGYTF.

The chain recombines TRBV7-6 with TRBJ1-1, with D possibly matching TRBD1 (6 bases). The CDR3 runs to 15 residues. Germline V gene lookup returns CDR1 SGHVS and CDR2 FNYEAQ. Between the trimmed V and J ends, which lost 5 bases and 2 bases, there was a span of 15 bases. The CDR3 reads CASSRQAGINTEAFF. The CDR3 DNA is TGTGCCAGCAGCCGACAGGCCGGGATTAACACTGAAGCTTTCTTT.

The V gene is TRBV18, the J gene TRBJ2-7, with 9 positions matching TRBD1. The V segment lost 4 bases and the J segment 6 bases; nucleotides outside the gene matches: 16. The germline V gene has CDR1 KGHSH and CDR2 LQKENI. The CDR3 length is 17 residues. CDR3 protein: CASSLRDRAYPVTEQYF. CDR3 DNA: TGTGCCAGCTCACTTAGGGACAGGGCCTACCCGGTGACCGAGCAGTACTTC. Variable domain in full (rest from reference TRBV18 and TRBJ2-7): NAGVMQNPRHLVRRRGQEARLRCSPMKGHSHVYWYRQLPEEGLKFMVYLQKENIIDESGMPKERFSAEFPKEGPSILRIQQVVRGDSAAYFCASSLRDRAYPVTEQYFGPGTRLTVT.

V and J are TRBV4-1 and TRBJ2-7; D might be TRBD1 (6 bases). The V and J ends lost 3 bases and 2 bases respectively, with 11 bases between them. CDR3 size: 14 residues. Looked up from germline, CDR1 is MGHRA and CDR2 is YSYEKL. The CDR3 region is CASSQVDSTYEQYF. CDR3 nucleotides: TGCGCCAGCAGCCAGGTGGACAGCACCTACGAGCAGTACTTC.

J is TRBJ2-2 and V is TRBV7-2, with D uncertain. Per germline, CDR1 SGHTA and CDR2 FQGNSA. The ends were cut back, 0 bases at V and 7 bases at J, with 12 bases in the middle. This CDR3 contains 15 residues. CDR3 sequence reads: CASSLAPSVNGELFF. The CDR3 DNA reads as TGTGCCAGCAGCTTAGCGCCCAGCGTCAACGGGGAGCTGTTTTTT.

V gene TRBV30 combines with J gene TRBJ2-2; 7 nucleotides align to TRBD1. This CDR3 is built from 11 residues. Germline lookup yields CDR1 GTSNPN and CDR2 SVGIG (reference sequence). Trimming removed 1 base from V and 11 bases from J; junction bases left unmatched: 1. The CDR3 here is CAWSGQGELFF. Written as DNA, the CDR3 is TGTGCCTGGAGTGGACAGGGTGAGCTGTTTTTT.

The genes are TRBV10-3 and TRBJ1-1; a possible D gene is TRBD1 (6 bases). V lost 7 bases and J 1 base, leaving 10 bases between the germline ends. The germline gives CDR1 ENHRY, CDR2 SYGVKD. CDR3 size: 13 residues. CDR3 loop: CAITLQGNTEAFF. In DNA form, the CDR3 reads TGTGCCATCACCCTACAGGGGAACACTGAAGCTTTCTTT.

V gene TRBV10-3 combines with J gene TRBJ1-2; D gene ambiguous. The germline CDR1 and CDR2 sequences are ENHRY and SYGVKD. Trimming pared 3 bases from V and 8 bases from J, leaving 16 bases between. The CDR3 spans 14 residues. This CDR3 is CAISESRTPEGYTF. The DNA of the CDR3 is TGTGCCATCAGTGAATCAAGAACCCCGGAGGGCTACACCTTC.

In DNA, the CDR3 is TGTGCCAGCAGCTTAGATAGTTACTCTGGTGGCTACACCTTC. Translated, it gives CASSLDSYSGGYTF. The rearrangement uses TRBV11-1 and TRBJ1-2; D gene unclear. V dropped 1 base and J dropped 7 bases, with 13 bases sitting between them. The CDR3 is 14 amino acids. Germline-derived CDR1 and CDR2 are SGHAT and FQDESV (reference sequence).

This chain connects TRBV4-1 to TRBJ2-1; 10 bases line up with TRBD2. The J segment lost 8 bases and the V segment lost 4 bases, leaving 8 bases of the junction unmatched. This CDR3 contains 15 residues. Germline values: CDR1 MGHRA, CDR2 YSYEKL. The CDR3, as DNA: TGCGCCAGCAGCCCCTCTAGCGGGAGAGTCGATGAGCAGTTCTTC. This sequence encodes CASSPSSGRVDEQFF.

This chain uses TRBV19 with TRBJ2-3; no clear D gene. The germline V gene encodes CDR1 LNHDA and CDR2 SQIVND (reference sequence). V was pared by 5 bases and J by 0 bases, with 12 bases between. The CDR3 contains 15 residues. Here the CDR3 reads CASSATGTSTDTQYF. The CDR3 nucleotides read TGTGCCAGTAGTGCGACTGGAACTAGCACAGATACGCAGTATTTT.

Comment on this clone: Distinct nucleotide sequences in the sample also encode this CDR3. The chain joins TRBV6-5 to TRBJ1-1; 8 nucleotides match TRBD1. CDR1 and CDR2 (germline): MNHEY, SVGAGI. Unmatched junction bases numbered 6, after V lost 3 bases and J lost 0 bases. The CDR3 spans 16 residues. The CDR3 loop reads CASSYHTGGMNTEAFF. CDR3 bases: TGTGCCAGCAGTTATCATACAGGGGGGATGAACACTGAAGCTTTCTTT.

The CDR3 protein is CASSTLNGKLFF. CDR3 DNA sequence: TGTGCCAGTAGTACTTTGAACGGAAAACTGTTTTTT. V is TRBV19 and J is TRBJ1-4; no clear D gene. The V end lost 4 bases, the J end lost 10 bases, and 10 bases lay between the germline ends. CDR3 size: 12 residues. Germline V gene lookup returns CDR1 LNHDA and CDR2 SQIVND (reference sequence).

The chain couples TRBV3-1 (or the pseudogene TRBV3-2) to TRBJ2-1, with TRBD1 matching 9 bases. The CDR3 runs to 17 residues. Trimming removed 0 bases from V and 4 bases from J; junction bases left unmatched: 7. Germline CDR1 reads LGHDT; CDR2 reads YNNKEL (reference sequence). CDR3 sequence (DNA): TGTGCCAGCAGCCAAGAGTCAACAGGGGGCTATTACAATGAGCAGTTCTTC. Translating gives CASSQESTGGYYNEQFF.